The TCR beta chain under discussion was sequenced for a study of vaccination and CD4 T cells after COVID-19. The germline gives CDR1 MNHEY, CDR2 SMNVEV (reference sequence). The CDR3 is made up of 12 amino acids. V lost 3 bases and J lost 8, with 10 bases in between. Once obtained from cultured CD4+ T cells, the DNA was sequenced using the Oncomine TCR Beta short-read assay. One entry per CDR3 protein, called by TCRdb with MiXCR from the PCR reads. The data hold 3,000 to 4,000 distinct CDR3 sequences, with roughly 30% observed a single time. Described treatment: approximately 11-day PBMC culture with coronavirus spike peptide pools or control peptides (ViraFEST assay). Peptide-pool expansion of antigen-specific T cells preceded TCR sequencing in ViraFEST. Of note for this clonotype: Its cognate antigen is unknown.

The specimen sequenced was CD4+ T cells from blood, cultured in vitro. This sequence was found in a human donor who had recovered from COVID-19. This chain joins TRBV27 and TRBJ1-1, with D unresolved. The CDR3 sequence: CASSFKGQEAFF. DNA of the CDR3: TGTGCCAGCAGTTTTAAGGGCCAGGAAGCTTTCTTT.